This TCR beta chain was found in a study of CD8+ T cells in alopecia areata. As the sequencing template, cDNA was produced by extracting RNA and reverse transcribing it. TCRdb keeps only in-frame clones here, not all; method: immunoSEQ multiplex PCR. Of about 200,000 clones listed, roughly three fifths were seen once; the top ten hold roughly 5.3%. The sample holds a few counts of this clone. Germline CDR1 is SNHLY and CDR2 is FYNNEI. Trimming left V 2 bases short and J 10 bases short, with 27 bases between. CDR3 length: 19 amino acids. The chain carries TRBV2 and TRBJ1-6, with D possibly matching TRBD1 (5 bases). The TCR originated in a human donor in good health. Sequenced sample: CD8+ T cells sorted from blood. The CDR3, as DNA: TGTGCCAGCAGTGAAAGTGGGAACAGGTCGCCGCTGATGGCCTCACCCCTCCACTTT. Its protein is CASSESGNRSPLMASPLHF.